Listed below are T cell receptor beta chains from one sample, sequenced in a study of cytotoxic CD8 clonotypes in ibrutinib-treated CLL. Clones were read by immunoSEQ multiplex PCR, and TCRdb kept only the in-frame ones, dropping some. The table has about 160,000 clones, over 65% seen once. Here the sequenced sample was PBMCs, taken after 12 months of ibrutinib treatment. These TCRs come from a human donor with chronic lymphocytic leukemia. CDR3s include the opening cysteine and the closing phenylalanine or tryptophan. Fields, in order: D gene, clone size, V gene, J gene, CDR3 protein, CDR3 DNA. The D gene is left open where the match is weak. Only some rows state a clone size, as once, few, many or a class for expanded clones.

d_call: TRBD2
clone_size: -
v_call: TRBV30
j_call: TRBJ2-3
cdr3_aa: CAWSVAGGGQTDTQYF
cdr3_nt: TGTGCCTGGAGTGTAGCTGGCGGGGGGCAGACAGATACGCAGTATTTT

d_call: TRBD1
clone_size: -
v_call: TRBV28
j_call: TRBJ2-7
cdr3_aa: CASSLGSGTGSLAYEQYF
cdr3_nt: TGTGCCAGCAGCCTGGGATCCGGGACAGGGAGTCTCGCCTACGAGCAGTACTTC

d_call: -
clone_size: -
v_call: TRBV29-1
j_call: TRBJ2-7
cdr3_aa: CSVEGAVSPYEQYF
cdr3_nt: TGCAGCGTTGAGGGAGCTGTATCGCCCTACGAGCAGTACTTC

d_call: TRBD2
clone_size: -
v_call: TRBV6-5
j_call: TRBJ2-7
cdr3_aa: CASSYMGTSGSWEQYF
cdr3_nt: TGTGCCAGCAGTTACATGGGGACTAGCGGGAGTTGGGAGCAGTACTTC

d_call: TRBD1
clone_size: -
v_call: TRBV19
j_call: TRBJ1-5
cdr3_aa: CASSPWDRGRGQPQHF
cdr3_nt: TGTGCCAGTAGTCCCTGGGACAGGGGAAGGGGACAGCCCCAGCATTTT

d_call: -
clone_size: -
v_call: TRBV21-1
j_call: TRBJ1-5
cdr3_aa: CASRTLRVQGQPQHF
cdr3_nt: TGTGCCAGCAGAACTCTCAGGGTCCAGGGTCAGCCCCAGCATTTT

d_call: -
clone_size: -
v_call: TRBV29-1
j_call: TRBJ2-5
cdr3_aa: CSSSWGEETQYF
cdr3_nt: TGCAGCTCCTCCTGGGGGGAGGAGACCCAGTACTTC

d_call: -
clone_size: once
v_call: TRBV7-9
j_call: TRBJ2-6
cdr3_aa: CASSFLRTGANVLTF
cdr3_nt: TGTGCCAGCAGCTTCTTGAGAACCGGGGCCAACGTCCTGACTTTC

d_call: -
clone_size: -
v_call: TRBV7-9
j_call: TRBJ2-5
cdr3_aa: CASVRGAGETQYF
cdr3_nt: TGTGCCAGCGTTCGCGGGGCCGGTGAGACCCAGTACTTC

d_call: TRBD1
clone_size: -
v_call: TRBV18
j_call: TRBJ2-5
cdr3_aa: CASSLRQGEAETQYF
cdr3_nt: TGTGCCAGCTCATTAAGACAGGGGGAAGCAGAGACCCAGTACTTC

d_call: -
clone_size: -
v_call: TRBV10-3
j_call: TRBJ1-2
cdr3_aa: CAISESRNNYGYTF
cdr3_nt: TGTGCCATCAGTGAGTCCCGTAATAACTATGGCTACACCTTC

d_call: -
clone_size: -
v_call: TRBV5-1
j_call: TRBJ1-4
cdr3_aa: CASSPRATNEKLFF
cdr3_nt: TGCGCCAGCAGCCCGAGGGCAACTAATGAAAAACTGTTTTTT

d_call: -
clone_size: -
v_call: TRBV19
j_call: TRBJ2-7
cdr3_aa: CASSTTSSYEQYF
cdr3_nt: TGTGCCAGTAGTACGACTAGTTCCTACGAGCAGTACTTC

d_call: -
clone_size: -
v_call: TRBV28
j_call: TRBJ1-2
cdr3_aa: CASRETGGNYGYTF
cdr3_nt: TGTGCCAGCAGAGAGACAGGAGGGAACTATGGCTACACCTTC

d_call: -
clone_size: few
v_call: TRBV30
j_call: TRBJ2-7
cdr3_aa: CAWRVQGAYEQYF
cdr3_nt: TGTGCCTGGAGAGTACAGGGAGCTTACGAGCAGTACTTC

d_call: -
clone_size: -
v_call: TRBV9
j_call: TRBJ1-6
cdr3_aa: CASSVTGYANSPLHF
cdr3_nt: TGTGCCAGCAGCGTAACGGGGTACGCCAATTCACCCCTCCACTTT

d_call: -
clone_size: -
v_call: TRBV18
j_call: TRBJ2-2
cdr3_aa: CASSPLDAANTGELFF
cdr3_nt: TGTGCCAGCTCACCGCTCGACGCTGCGAACACCGGGGAGCTGTTTTTT